What follows are 12 T cell receptor beta chains derived from one specimen sequenced in a study of cytotoxic CD8 clonotypes in ibrutinib-treated CLL. Sequencing used immunoSEQ multiplex PCR; TCRdb keeps in-frame clones, though not all of them. The profile shows approximately 100,000 clones, approximately 58% of them singletons. The source was PBMCs, collected after 24 months of ibrutinib treatment. The receptor source for this set is a human donor with chronic lymphocytic leukemia.

This CDR3 is CASALERGNEQFF. Here the CDR3 DNA reads TGTGCCAGCGCTTTAGAAAGGGGAAATGAGCAGTTCTTC. This chain connects TRBV6-4 to TRBJ2-1, with D perhaps TRBD1 (5 bases). CDR3 length: 13 amino acids. V lost 8 bases, J lost 7 bases, and 15 bases lay in between. Germline V gene data show CDR1 as MRHNA and CDR2 as SNTAGT.

The rearrangement links TRBV14 to TRBJ2-5; TRBD1 or TRBD2 may be the D gene (5 bases each). Germline CDR1 and CDR2: SGHDN and FVKESK. The CDR3 runs 14 residues. V was clipped by 3 bases and J by 4 bases, with 12 bases between them. The CDR3 coding sequence is TGTGCCAGCAGCCAGTGGGGCGGGCGAGAGACCCAGTACTTC. Encoded protein: CASSQWGGRETQYF. The full variable domain, rest sourced from reference TRBV14 and TRBJ2-5, is EAGVTQFPSHSVIEKGQTVTLRCDPISGHDNLYWYRRVMGKEIKFLLHFVKESKQDESGMPNNRFLAERTGGTYSTLKVQPAELEDSGVYFCASSQWGGRETQYFGPGTRLLVL.

This clone came up once. The rearrangement uses TRBV30 and TRBJ1-3, with 8 bases lining up with TRBD1. The CDR3 is made up of 19 amino acids. The junction had 13 bases not matched to a gene; V was cut back by 0 bases and J by 0 bases. Germline values: CDR1 GTSNPN, CDR2 SVGIG (reference sequence). In DNA form, the CDR3 reads TGTGCCTGGAGTGTTATAGCGTCAGGGGGCTCCTTCTCTGGAAACACCATATATTTT. Translation gives CAWSVIASGGSFSGNTIYF.

This sequence joins TRBV18 and TRBJ2-5; 8 bases are a match to TRBD1. Per the germline V gene, CDR1 is KGHSH and CDR2 is LQKENI. The CDR3 spans 14 residues. V shed 6 bases and J 4 bases; nucleotides not matched to a gene: 7. The chain's CDR3 is CASSPGQGGETQYF. The CDR3 nucleotides read TGTGCCAGCTCCCCTGGACAGGGCGGAGAGACCCAGTACTTC. The complete variable domain, with remaining parts taken from reference TRBV18 and TRBJ2-5, reads NAGVMQNPRHLVRRRGQEARLRCSPMKGHSHVYWYRQLPEEGLKFMVYLQKENIIDESGMPKERFSAEFPKEGPSILRIQQVVRGDSAAYFCASSPGQGGETQYFGPGTRLLVL.

CDR3 sequence reads: CASQLDRGNEQFF. The CDR3 DNA is TGTGCCAGTCAGCTTGACAGGGGTAATGAGCAGTTCTTC. The V and J genes are TRBV2 and TRBJ2-1, with 8 bases lining up with TRBD1. The V gene end was trimmed by 9 bases and the J gene end by 7 bases; junction bases not matched to a gene: 8. CDR3 length: 13 residues. Germline CDR1 reads SNHLY; CDR2 reads FYNNEI.

Only a few counts were recorded for this clone. V and J are TRBV19 and TRBJ2-7; possible D gene TRBD2, 6 bases. Germline lookup yields CDR1 LNHDA and CDR2 SQIVND (reference sequence). This CDR3 comprises 15 residues. The V end was cut by 2 bases, the J end by 4 bases, with 15 bases between. The CDR3 DNA is TGTGCCAGTAGTATATCGCGGGACGGACCTTACGAGCAGTACTTC. Protein product: CASSISRDGPYEQYF.

This clone appeared a few times. The chain carries TRBV15 and TRBJ1-3; D unresolved. The CDR3 sequence is 15 residues long. Germline CDR1 reads LNHNV; CDR2 reads YYDKDF (reference sequence). V was cut by 0 bases and J by 2 bases, with 8 bases left in between. The CDR3 reads CATSRDKGAGNTIYF. The CDR3 region has the DNA TGTGCCACCAGCAGAGATAAAGGTGCTGGAAACACCATATATTTT.

The chain is built from TRBV19 and TRBJ2-1; perhaps TRBD1 as D (5 bases). V gave up 6 bases and J gave up 7 bases, with 13 bases separating them. Germline loops: CDR1 LNHDA, CDR2 SQIVND (reference sequence). The CDR3 has 13 residues. The CDR3 DNA is TGTGCCAGTAGAGCTCAGGGTTCAAATGAGCAGTTCTTC. Translated: CASRAQGSNEQFF.

This rearrangement joins TRBV4-2 to TRBJ1-1, with D unclear. With 0 bases removed from V and 8 bases from J, the gap between germline ends came to 13 bases. CDR1 is LGHNA, CDR2 YNFKEQ, per germline. The length of the CDR3 is 14 residues. Here the CDR3 reads CASSQDLGGPEAFF. The CDR3 nucleotides read TGTGCCAGCAGCCAAGATCTTGGCGGTCCCGAAGCTTTCTTT.

This clone was found a few times. This chain joins TRBV30 and TRBJ1-1, with a possible D match to TRBD1 (6 bases). The CDR3 covers 15 residues. Germline CDR1 and CDR2: GTSNPN and SVGIG (reference sequence). V lost 6 bases and J 3 bases, leaving 20 bases between the germline ends. Here the CDR3 DNA reads TGTGCCTGCTCAAAGGGGGTTGGGCTGGACACTGAAGCTTTCTTT. Encoded protein: CACSKGVGLDTEAFF.

V usage is TRBV19 and J usage is TRBJ1-1; possible D gene TRBD1, 6 bases. The CDR3 runs 15 residues. Trimming shortened V by 6 bases and J by 3 bases, and 17 bases separated the two germline ends. The V gene's germline CDR1 is LNHDA and CDR2 SQIVND (reference sequence). The CDR3 sequence is CASSPPSGGHTEAFF. The CDR3 DNA reads as TGTGCCAGTAGCCCTCCGTCGGGGGGCCACACTGAAGCTTTCTTT.

V usage is TRBV7-3 and J usage is TRBJ2-2; D perhaps matches TRBD1 (6 bases). V was shortened by 3 bases and J by 2 bases, with 13 bases between the two germline ends. Germline V gene lookup returns CDR1 SGHTA and CDR2 FQGTGA. CDR3 length: 16 amino acids. CDR3 protein: CASSFTGTPNTGELFF. CDR3 coding DNA: TGTGCCAGCAGCTTCACCGGGACACCAAACACCGGGGAGCTGTTTTTT.